What follows describes a single T cell receptor (beta chain). Its antigen is not known. CDR3 length: 20 residues. The germline V gene has CDR1 SGHRS and CDR2 YFSETQ. V gave up 0 bases and J gave up 4 bases, with 23 bases separating them. The sample is drawn from a study of long-term antiretroviral therapy in people with HIV. Findings and caveats of the study: Among HIV repertoires, CDR3 length ranges were narrower than those of controls. After ART, diversity increased yet remained lower than transplant donor controls.

Survey level was the resolution at which the v3.0 immunoSEQ assay ran. TCRdb's table, derived via immunoSEQ multiplex PCR, lists solely in-frame clones and lacks some. The data show around 29,000 clones, with about 90% seen just once and approximately 8.3% held by the top ten. Treatment locations for all participants with HIV were in the United States. Ahead of DNA extraction, samples held about 0.95-10 million cryopreserved PBMC each. This clonotype was obtained from a man aged 45-65 years with HIV. The sample in question was unsorted PBMCs, obtained 3.2 years before starting antiretroviral therapy. The V call is TRBV5-1, the J call TRBJ2-6; no reliable D call. The CDR3 spells CASSLGSPGVSVAGANVLTF. CDR3 sequence (DNA): TGCGCCAGCAGCTTGGGGTCTCCTGGGGTTAGTGTAGCAGGGGCCAACGTCCTGACTTTC.